The following is a T cell receptor (beta chain) sequence with its context. TCRdb's table, derived via immunoSEQ multiplex PCR, lists solely in-frame clones and lacks some. The sample has around 30,000 clones, about 92% seen once. The sample is drawn from a study of T cell changes during pregnancy in multiple sclerosis. CDR1 is SGHAT and CDR2 is FQDESV in the germline V gene (reference sequence). This CDR3 comprises 15 residues. V was shortened by 0 bases and J by 0 bases, with 9 bases between the two germline ends. This TCR came from a female donor with multiple sclerosis, enrolled in a pregnancy study. This chain links TRBV11-1 with TRBJ2-7; possibly TRBD2 for D (5 bases). This sample comprised CD4+ T cells from peripheral blood mononuclear cells, obtained after pregnancy. The CDR3 protein is CASSLASDFSYEQYF. The CDR3 region has the DNA TGTGCCAGCAGCTTAGCTAGCGACTTCTCCTACGAGCAGTACTTC.